These T cell receptor beta chains were read from a single sample in a study of T cells in Graves' hyperthyroidism and ophthalmopathy. TCRdb independently ran MiXCR on the multiplex PCR reads; one entry per CDR3 protein. Among hundreds of thousands of distinct CDR3 sequences listed, 35% to 40% were seen once. Source material: blood. The receptor source for this set is a man between 18 and 29 years old with Graves' hyperthyroidism. The CDR3 runs from the conserved cysteine through the conserved F or W. A D gene is named only where the DNA matches it firmly. Some rows mark clone size as missing; the rest say once, few, many or name a class of expanded clone.

J	size	D	V	CDR3	DNA
TRBJ1-3	NA	NA	TRBV6-1	CASSESDRNTIYF	TGTGCCAGCAGTGAGTCGGATAGAAACACCATATATTTT
TRBJ2-6	NA	NA	TRBV6-5	CASTPFGGANVLTF	TGTGCCAGCACACCCTTTGGTGGGGCCAACGTCCTGACTTTC
TRBJ2-5	many	NA	TRBV29-1	CSVYAFQETQYF	TGCAGCGTTTATGCGTTTCAAGAGACCCAGTACTTC
TRBJ2-5	few	NA	TRBV7-9	CASSFRRVGEETQYF	TGTGCCAGCAGCTTTCGCAGGGTAGGAGAGGAGACCCAGTACTTC
TRBJ2-7	NA	NA	TRBV20-1	CSARSIGGLSYEQYF	TGCAGTGCTAGATCCATCGGTGGGCTCTCCTACGAGCAGTACTTC
TRBJ2-2	NA	TRBD2	TRBV7-9	CASAGGAGELFF	TGTGCCTCAGCGGGAGGGGCCGGGGAGCTGTTTTTT
TRBJ2-5	NA	NA	TRBV7-2	CASSLGTLNFQETQYF	TGTGCCAGCAGCTTAGGGACGCTTAATTTCCAAGAGACCCAGTACTTC
TRBJ1-4	many	NA	TRBV7-8	CASSSSEKLFF	TGTGCCAGCAGCTCCAGTGAAAAACTGTTTTTT
TRBJ2-6	few	TRBD2	TRBV7-9	CASSLRGGSSSGANVLTF	TGTGCCAGCAGCTTACGGGGGGGATCGAGCTCTGGGGCCAACGTCCTGACTTTC
TRBJ2-7	NA	NA	TRBV5-1	CASSLGITHEQYF	TGTGCCAGCAGCTTGGGGATTACCCACGAGCAGTACTTC
TRBJ1-1	NA	NA	TRBV20-1	CSALPGFTEAFF	TGCAGTGCTCTTCCGGGGTTCACTGAAGCTTTCTTT
TRBJ2-7	NA	NA	TRBV7-2	CASSSPQGYPSNEQYF	TGTGCCAGCAGCTCACCACAGGGTTACCCTTCGAACGAGCAGTACTTC
TRBJ2-5	many	NA	TRBV7-2	CASKGGGETQYF	TGTGCCAGCAAGGGCGGAGGGGAGACCCAGTACTTC
TRBJ2-7	few	NA	TRBV6-6	CASSPTGESEQYF	TGTGCCAGCAGTCCGACGGGCGAGAGCGAGCAGTACTTC
TRBJ1-1	NA	NA	TRBV29-1	CSLSSTEAFF	TGCAGCTTGAGCAGTACTGAAGCTTTCTTT
TRBJ2-7	NA	NA	TRBV15	CATSRDPGESPAYEQYF	TGTGCCACCAGCAGAGATCCAGGGGAATCCCCGGCCTACGAGCAGTACTTC
TRBJ1-1	many	NA	TRBV19	CASRTGRGTEAFF	TGTGCCAGTAGGACAGGTCGGGGCACTGAAGCTTTCTTT
TRBJ2-7	once	NA	TRBV11-2	CASSWGAGGPEQYF	TGTGCCAGCAGCTGGGGAGCGGGCGGACCCGAGCAGTACTTC
TRBJ1-3	NA	NA	TRBV5-6	CASSFRPGSSGNTIYF	TGTGCCAGCAGCTTCCGGCCAGGGAGCTCTGGAAACACCATATATTTT
TRBJ2-7	many	NA	TRBV15	CATSRNTGEGYEQYF	TGTGCCACCAGCAGAAATACGGGAGAGGGGTACGAGCAGTACTTC
TRBJ2-7	NA	TRBD2	TRBV20-1	CSARGTSGRAGEQYF	TGCAGTGCTAGGGGGACTAGCGGGAGGGCTGGGGAGCAGTACTTC
TRBJ1-5	NA	NA	TRBV7-2	CASSLRWDQPQHF	TGTGCCAGCAGCTTAAGATGGGATCAGCCCCAGCATTTT
TRBJ2-3	few	NA	TRBV29-1	CSVGGGDTQYF	TGCAGCGTTGGAGGGGGGGATACGCAGTATTTT
TRBJ2-7	many	NA	TRBV10-3	CAITPGTQYEQYF	TGTGCCATCACCCCCGGGACGCAATACGAGCAGTACTTC
TRBJ1-2	many	NA	TRBV6-2/TRBV6-3	CASSYGDYGYTF	TGTGCCAGCAGTTATGGCGACTATGGCTACACCTTC
TRBJ2-2	few	TRBD1	TRBV24-1	CATGRGTGSASTGELFF	TGTGCCACCGGGCGAGGGACAGGGAGCGCGAGCACCGGGGAGCTGTTTTTT
TRBJ1-1	many	NA	TRBV7-6	CASSLTGNVAFF	TGTGCCAGCAGCTTAACAGGGAACGTGGCTTTCTTT
TRBJ1-1	few	NA	TRBV7-3	CASSPQGATEAFF	TGTGCCAGCAGCCCTCAGGGAGCCACTGAAGCTTTCTTT
TRBJ1-1	many	NA	TRBV9	CASSVDGSTEAFF	TGTGCCAGCAGCGTAGATGGGAGCACTGAAGCTTTCTTT
TRBJ2-2	NA	NA	TRBV29-1	CSQERTDTGELFF	TGCAGCCAAGAAAGGACGGACACCGGGGAGCTGTTTTTT
TRBJ2-7	many	TRBD2	TRBV20-1	CSAQRAGGSREQYF	TGCAGTGCTCAGCGGGCGGGAGGTTCACGCGAGCAGTACTTC
TRBJ1-1	NA	NA	TRBV12-3/TRBV12-4	CASSLASSYFF	TGTGCCAGCAGTTTAGCGTCCTCGTATTTCTTT
TRBJ1-1	NA	TRBD1	TRBV7-2	CASSQDPDRGGTEAFF	TGCGCCAGCAGCCAAGATCCGGACAGGGGCGGCACTGAAGCTTTCTTT
TRBJ1-4	NA	NA	TRBV12-3/TRBV12-4	CASEQRGNEKLFF	TGTGCCAGCGAGCAGAGGGGTAATGAAAAACTGTTTTTT
TRBJ1-2	NA	TRBD1	TRBV6-6	CAARQGASYGYTF	TGTGCCGCCAGGCAGGGGGCAAGCTATGGCTACACCTTC
TRBJ2-7	NA	TRBD1	TRBV11-2	CASSSRGPSYEQYF	TGTGCCAGCAGCTCGAGGGGGCCCTCCTACGAGCAGTACTTC
TRBJ1-5	many	NA	TRBV10-3	CAISVEASNQPQHF	TGTGCCATCAGTGTCGAAGCGAGCAATCAGCCCCAGCATTTT
TRBJ2-5	many	NA	TRBV29-1	CSVEASEETQYF	TGCAGCGTTGAGGCTAGCGAAGAGACCCAGTACTTC
TRBJ2-7	NA	TRBD2	TRBV19	CASRIGGGSSTEQYF	TGTGCCAGTAGGATTGGCGGGGGATCGTCTACCGAGCAGTACTTC
TRBJ2-7	few	NA	TRBV4-1	CASSHSATGESYEQYF	TGCGCCAGCAGCCATAGTGCAACGGGAGAGAGTTACGAGCAGTACTTC
TRBJ1-2	many	TRBD1	TRBV20-1	CSAPSSRGWRDGYTF	TGCAGTGCTCCCTCAAGCAGGGGGTGGAGGGATGGCTACACCTTC